The rows below give T cell receptor beta chains drawn from one sample of a study of cytomegalovirus exposure and HLA in healthy donors. Profiling relied on immunoSEQ multiplex PCR, and the TCRdb table lists in-frame clones only, not all of them. This sample has hundreds of thousands of clones, with around 66% found just once. Sequenced material: PBMCs. These TCRs come from a female donor in good health and CMV-seronegative. Each CDR3 is given with its conserved first and last residue. The D gene is left open where the match is weak. Only part of the rows carry a size: once, few, many, or a class if the clone is expanded.

d_gene: TRBD1
abundance: -
v_gene: TRBV15
j_gene: TRBJ2-7
CDR3aa: CATSRDWDRSTSYEQYF
CDR3nt: TGTGCCACCAGCAGAGATTGGGACAGGTCGACCTCCTACGAGCAGTACTTC

d_gene: -
abundance: few
v_gene: TRBV28
j_gene: TRBJ1-5
CDR3aa: CASSPVSQPQHF
CDR3nt: TGTGCCAGCAGTCCGGTAAGCCAGCCCCAGCATTTT

d_gene: TRBD2
abundance: -
v_gene: TRBV19
j_gene: TRBJ2-5
CDR3aa: CASSIDRLAGGETQYF
CDR3nt: TGTGCCAGTAGTATAGATCGCCTAGCGGGAGGGGAGACCCAGTACTTC

d_gene: -
abundance: -
v_gene: TRBV19
j_gene: TRBJ2-7
CDR3aa: CASSLRGGYEQYF
CDR3nt: TGTGCCAGTAGTCTAAGAGGGGGCTACGAGCAGTACTTC

d_gene: -
abundance: -
v_gene: TRBV7-9
j_gene: TRBJ2-7
CDR3aa: CASSPDPFRGEQYF
CDR3nt: TGTGCCAGCAGCCCAGACCCCTTTAGGGGCGAGCAGTACTTC

d_gene: -
abundance: -
v_gene: TRBV6-1
j_gene: TRBJ1-5
CDR3aa: CASSDGSGWDNQPQHF
CDR3nt: TGTGCCAGCAGTGATGGGTCGGGATGGGACAATCAGCCCCAGCATTTT

d_gene: TRBD1
abundance: -
v_gene: TRBV4-2
j_gene: TRBJ1-5
CDR3aa: CASSQEGLQGAVQPQHF
CDR3nt: TGTGCCAGCAGCCAAGAGGGACTACAGGGGGCAGTTCAGCCCCAGCATTTT

d_gene: TRBD1
abundance: -
v_gene: TRBV30
j_gene: TRBJ2-1
CDR3aa: CAWGDRGDEQFF
CDR3nt: TGTGCCTGGGGGGACAGGGGCGATGAGCAGTTCTTC

d_gene: TRBD1
abundance: -
v_gene: TRBV10-2
j_gene: TRBJ2-7
CDR3aa: CASSGQGNGYEQYF
CDR3nt: TGCGCCAGCAGTGGACAGGGGAACGGGTACGAGCAGTACTTC

d_gene: TRBD2
abundance: -
v_gene: TRBV4-1
j_gene: TRBJ2-7
CDR3aa: CASSQEQGLAYEQYF
CDR3nt: TGCGCCAGCAGCCAAGAGCAGGGACTAGCTTACGAGCAGTACTTC

d_gene: TRBD1
abundance: few
v_gene: TRBV27
j_gene: TRBJ2-7
CDR3aa: CASRRTGVTEQYF
CDR3nt: TGTGCCAGCAGAAGGACAGGGGTAACGGAGCAGTACTTC

d_gene: -
abundance: -
v_gene: TRBV10-1
j_gene: TRBJ2-3
CDR3aa: CASSDGGIGSNTDTQYF
CDR3nt: TGCGCCAGCAGTGATGGAGGGATCGGATCTAACACAGATACGCAGTATTTT

d_gene: TRBD1
abundance: few
v_gene: TRBV19
j_gene: TRBJ1-4
CDR3aa: CASSPRDRTEKLFF
CDR3nt: TGTGCCAGTAGTCCCCGGGACAGGACGGAAAAACTGTTTTTT

d_gene: -
abundance: -
v_gene: TRBV15
j_gene: TRBJ2-7
CDR3aa: CATSRDQDSSYEQYF
CDR3nt: TGTGCCACCAGCAGAGATCAGGACAGCTCCTACGAGCAGTACTTC

d_gene: -
abundance: -
v_gene: TRBV6-1
j_gene: TRBJ2-1
CDR3aa: CASMGRSIRGNEQFF
CDR3nt: TGTGCCAGCATGGGAAGGTCTATCCGGGGCAATGAGCAGTTCTTC

d_gene: -
abundance: -
v_gene: TRBV11-2
j_gene: TRBJ2-1
CDR3aa: CASSFRPFTNEQFF
CDR3nt: TGTGCCAGCAGCTTCAGGCCGTTCACCAATGAGCAGTTCTTC

d_gene: TRBD1
abundance: -
v_gene: TRBV5-1
j_gene: TRBJ1-3
CDR3aa: CASSPSTGAAGNTIYF
CDR3nt: TGCGCCAGCAGCCCCTCGACAGGGGCGGCTGGAAACACCATATATTTT

d_gene: -
abundance: -
v_gene: TRBV12-5
j_gene: TRBJ2-7
CDR3aa: CASGLGTLFTYEQYF
CDR3nt: TGTGCTAGTGGTTTGGGGACACTTTTTACCTACGAGCAGTACTTC

d_gene: TRBD2
abundance: -
v_gene: TRBV7-7
j_gene: TRBJ2-1
CDR3aa: CASSLAPGLAGERQFF
CDR3nt: TGTGCTAGCAGCTTAGCCCCGGGACTAGCGGGAGAGAGGCAGTTCTTC

d_gene: TRBD1
abundance: -
v_gene: TRBV5-1
j_gene: TRBJ2-7
CDR3aa: CASSLSPDRGSYEQYF
CDR3nt: TGCGCCAGCAGCTTGAGTCCGGACAGGGGTTCCTACGAGCAGTACTTC

d_gene: -
abundance: -
v_gene: TRBV7-9
j_gene: TRBJ2-7
CDR3aa: CASSLDSTYEQYF
CDR3nt: TGTGCCAGCAGCTTGGACAGTACCTACGAGCAGTACTTC

d_gene: -
abundance: -
v_gene: TRBV11-3
j_gene: TRBJ1-1
CDR3aa: CASSLERYSLMNTEAFF
CDR3nt: TGTGCCAGCAGCTTAGAAAGGTACAGTCTTATGAACACTGAAGCTTTCTTT

d_gene: TRBD2
abundance: -
v_gene: TRBV12-5
j_gene: TRBJ2-1
CDR3aa: CASGLLGGSNEQFF
CDR3nt: TGTGCTAGTGGTTTACTCGGCGGGAGCAATGAGCAGTTCTTC

d_gene: TRBD1
abundance: -
v_gene: TRBV27
j_gene: TRBJ2-7
CDR3aa: CASRLPGQGFYEQYF
CDR3nt: TGTGCCAGCAGGCTACCGGGACAGGGATTTTACGAGCAGTACTTC

d_gene: -
abundance: -
v_gene: TRBV19
j_gene: TRBJ1-3
CDR3aa: CASKGGGAGNTIYF
CDR3nt: TGTGCCAGTAAAGGGGGGGGCGCAGGGAACACCATATATTTT

d_gene: -
abundance: -
v_gene: TRBV29-1
j_gene: TRBJ1-2
CDR3aa: CSALDPRGYGYTF
CDR3nt: TGCAGCGCCCTCGACCCGCGCGGCTATGGCTACACCTTC

d_gene: -
abundance: -
v_gene: TRBV19
j_gene: TRBJ1-3
CDR3aa: CASSTLPRGISGNTIYF
CDR3nt: TGTGCCAGTAGTACACTCCCGAGGGGGATCTCTGGAAACACCATATATTTT

d_gene: TRBD2
abundance: -
v_gene: TRBV10-3
j_gene: TRBJ2-1
CDR3aa: CAISDQPGLAGSYNEQFF
CDR3nt: TGTGCCATCAGTGACCAACCCGGACTAGCGGGGAGCTACAATGAGCAGTTCTTC